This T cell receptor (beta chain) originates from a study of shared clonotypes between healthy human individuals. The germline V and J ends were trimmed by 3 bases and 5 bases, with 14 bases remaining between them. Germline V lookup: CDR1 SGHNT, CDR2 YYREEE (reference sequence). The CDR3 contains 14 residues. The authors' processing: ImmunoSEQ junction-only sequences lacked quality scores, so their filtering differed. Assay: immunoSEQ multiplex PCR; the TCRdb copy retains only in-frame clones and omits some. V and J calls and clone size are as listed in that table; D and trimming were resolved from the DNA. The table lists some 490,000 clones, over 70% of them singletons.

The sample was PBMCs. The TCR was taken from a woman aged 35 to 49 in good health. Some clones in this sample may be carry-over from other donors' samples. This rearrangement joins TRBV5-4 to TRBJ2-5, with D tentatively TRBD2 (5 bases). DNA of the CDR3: TGTGCCAGCAGCTCTAGCCTCCATTTGGAGACCCAGTACTTC. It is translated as CASSSSLHLETQYF.